These 32 T cell receptor beta chains came from one sample sequenced in a study of control samples from healthy donors and cancer patients. Measured with immunoSEQ multiplex PCR; TCRdb has only the in-frame clones, and not every one. Seen here are approximately 180,000 clones, roughly 92% observed once, and the top ten hold 1.3% to 1.5%. The sequenced sample was blood. The source is a woman between 18 and 29 years old in good health.

The V call is TRBV28, the J call TRBJ2-7; 7 bases fit TRBD1. The V gene's germline CDR1 is MDHEN and CDR2 SYDVKM. The CDR3 is 15 amino acids. V was clipped by 7 bases and J by 3 bases; unmatched bases: 12. The CDR3 reads CASNDPGTALYEQYF. The CDR3 DNA sequence: TGTGCCAGCAACGACCCCGGGACAGCTCTCTACGAGCAGTACTTC.

The rearrangement links TRBV10-1 to TRBJ2-2, with no clear D. V was clipped by 3 bases and J by 1 base, with 6 bases between them. There are 14 residues in the CDR3. Germline CDR1 WNHNN, CDR2 SYGVQD (reference sequence). The CDR3 reads CASSDPLNTGELFF. The CDR3 DNA sequence: TGCGCCAGCAGTGACCCCTTGAACACCGGGGAGCTGTTTTTT.

The V and J genes are TRBV5-1 and TRBJ1-1; perhaps TRBD1 as D (5 bases). Trimming took off 1 base at V and 4 bases at J, with 14 bases between the two ends. This CDR3 region has 15 residues. CDR1 is SGHRS and CDR2 is YFSETQ in the germline V gene. The CDR3 spells CASSLLVGESTEAFF. The DNA of the CDR3 is TGCGCCAGCAGCTTGTTGGTAGGGGAGAGCACTGAAGCTTTCTTT.

The chain links TRBV5-6 to TRBJ1-5; weak D call: TRBD1 (5 bases). The CDR3 sequence is 14 residues long. V was shortened by 4 bases and J by 0 bases, with 8 bases between the two germline ends. Germline V gene sequence: CDR1 SGHDT, CDR2 YYEEEE. The CDR3 DNA reads as TGTGCCAGCAGCGGGGCCTATAGCAATCAGCCCCAGCATTTT. It is translated as CASSGAYSNQPQHF.

The chain uses TRBV4-3 and TRBJ2-7; a possible D gene is TRBD1 (6 bases). Trimming removed 5 bases at V and 2 bases at J, with 19 bases between. There are 16 residues in the CDR3. Per the germline V gene, CDR1 is LGHNA and CDR2 is YSLEER. CDR3 nucleotide sequence: TGCGCCAGCAGCATGGTTGCAGGGGCCCCAACCTACGAGCAGTACTTC. Amino acid sequence: CASSMVAGAPTYEQYF.

The rearrangement links TRBV6-6 to TRBJ1-4; D uncertain. The length of the CDR3 is 17 residues. V dropped 5 bases and J dropped 2 bases, with 18 bases sitting between them. Germline CDR1 is MNHNY and CDR2 is SVGAGI (reference sequence). The CDR3 reads CASSRYLEGATNEKLFF. The CDR3 DNA sequence: TGTGCCAGCAGTCGATACTTGGAGGGAGCGACTAATGAAAAACTGTTTTTT.

The chain joins TRBV5-4 to TRBJ2-3; TRBD1 matches 7 bases. CDR3 length: 15 residues. Germline V gene sequence: CDR1 SGHNT, CDR2 YYREEE (reference sequence). J was trimmed by 1 base and V by 3 bases; bases with no gene match: 5. This CDR3 is CASSSDRAGTDTQYF. For the CDR3, the DNA is TGTGCCAGCAGCTCCGACAGGGCAGGCACAGATACGCAGTATTTT.

The chain joins TRBV2 to TRBJ1-1; 9 nucleotides match TRBD1. The V gene's germline CDR1 is SNHLY and CDR2 FYNNEI. The CDR3 extends over 15 amino acids. V lost 5 bases to trimming and J lost 3 bases; unmatched junction nucleotides: 7. CDR3 sequence reads: CASSLQGARDTEAFF. CDR3 DNA sequence: TGTGCCAGCAGTCTACAGGGGGCGCGAGACACTGAAGCTTTCTTT.

The chain uses TRBV6-5 and TRBJ1-4, with D tentatively TRBD1 (6 bases). The CDR3 spans 15 residues. With 6 bases removed from V and 8 bases from J, the gap between germline ends came to 19 bases. In germline, CDR1 is MNHEY, CDR2 SVGAGI. This CDR3 is CASSLSWNGGEKLFF. As DNA, the CDR3 is TGTGCCAGCAGCTTATCATGGAATGGGGGCGAAAAACTGTTTTTT.

The gene calls are TRBV5-6 and TRBJ1-1, with 9 bases identical to TRBD1. CDR3 length: 14 amino acids. Germline CDR1 and CDR2: SGHDT and YYEEEE. The V and J ends lost 3 bases and 3 bases, in that order; junction bases with no gene match: 3. This CDR3 reads CASSSGQGYTEAFF. The CDR3 coding sequence is TGTGCCAGCAGCTCGGGACAGGGATACACTGAAGCTTTCTTT.

V is TRBV6-5 and J is TRBJ2-3; no clear D gene. CDR1 MNHEY and CDR2 SVGAGI come from the germline V gene. V dropped 4 bases and J dropped 4 bases, with 3 bases sitting between them. The CDR3 covers 11 residues. The CDR3: CASSSADTQYF. As DNA, the CDR3 is TGTGCCAGCAGTTCTGCAGATACGCAGTATTTT.

The table lists this clone with a count of one. This chain uses TRBV29-1 with TRBJ2-7; 7 positions match TRBD2. J lost 4 bases, V lost 2 bases, and 5 bases had no gene match. CDR3 length equals 13 residues. In germline, CDR1 is SQVTM, CDR2 ANQGSEA. The DNA of the CDR3 is TGCAGCGTTGAAAGCGGGAACCCTTACGAGCAGTACTTC. It specifies CSVESGNPYEQYF.

The rearrangement links TRBV12-3 or TRBV12-4 to TRBJ1-2, with D uncertain. The CDR3 sequence is 13 residues long. Trimming left V 2 bases short and J 8 bases short, with 12 bases between. The CDR3 nucleotides read TGTGCCAGCAGTTTAAGGTCCCGGGAAGGCTACACCTTC. Protein product: CASSLRSREGYTF.

The rearrangement uses TRBV7-2 and TRBJ2-2; either TRBD1 or TRBD2 may supply D (5 bases each). Germline lookup yields CDR1 SGHTA and CDR2 FQGNSA. V was clipped by 5 bases and J by 0 bases, with 13 bases between them. The CDR3 has 16 amino acids. CDR3 sequence (DNA): TGTGCCAGCAGCGTCCGGGACGGCTCGAACACCGGGGAGCTGTTTTTT. Its protein product is CASSVRDGSNTGELFF. The full variable domain, completed using reference TRBV7-2 and TRBJ2-2, is GAGVSQSPSNKVTEKGKDVELRCDPISGHTALYWYRQSLGQGLEFLIYFQGNSAPDKSGLPSDRFSAERTGGSVSTLTIQRTQQEDSAVYLCASSVRDGSNTGELFFGEGSRLTVL.

This clone was seen only once. V and J are TRBV9 and TRBJ2-5; D is uncertain. V lost 0 bases to trimming and J lost 3 bases, with 9 bases between them. This CDR3 comprises 14 residues. The germline V gene encodes CDR1 SGDLS and CDR2 YYNGEE. The CDR3 DNA reads TGTGCCAGCAGCGTAGGGGGTCGGAAAGAGACCCAGTACTTC. This gives the protein CASSVGGRKETQYF. Full variable domain (missing parts from reference TRBV9 and TRBJ2-5): DSGVTQTPKHLITATGQRVTLRCSPRSGDLSVYWYQQSLDQGLQFLIQYYNGEERAKGNILERFSAQQFPDLHSELNLSSLELGDSALYFCASSVGGRKETQYFGPGTRLLVL.

The gene calls are TRBV28 and TRBJ1-1; D remains unclear. Trimming took off 2 bases at V and 3 bases at J, with 7 bases between the two ends. This CDR3 is built from 13 residues. Germline V CDR1 and CDR2: MDHEN, SYDVKM. CDR3 nucleotide sequence: TGTGCCAGCAGTTTAGGGGAACACACTGAAGCTTTCTTT. Its protein is CASSLGEHTEAFF.

The chain is built from TRBV6-5 and TRBJ1-1; no clear D. Germline CDR1 and CDR2: MNHEY and SVGAGI. This CDR3 has 14 amino acids. V lost 2 bases to trimming and J lost 4 bases, with 11 bases between them. This chain's CDR3 is CASSYGRVGTEAFF. CDR3 bases: TGTGCCAGCAGTTACGGGAGGGTTGGCACTGAAGCTTTCTTT.

The chain couples TRBV7-2 to TRBJ1-6; 8 nucleotides agree with TRBD1. Germline V gene lookup returns CDR1 SGHTA and CDR2 FQGNSA. CDR3 length equals 17 residues. Germline trimming cut 5 bases from V and 9 bases from J; bases unmatched to any gene: 15. The CDR3 spells CASSLLTGQGYGSPLHF. CDR3 sequence (DNA): TGTGCCAGCAGCCTCTTAACCGGACAGGGATATGGTTCACCCCTCCACTTT.

As regards this clone: This same CDR3 is encoded by further DNA sequences in the sample. For the CDR3, the DNA is TGCGCCAGCAGCTTTAAGGCTGGTGGGAGGGAGACCCAGTACTTC. It codes for CASSFKAGGRETQYF. The rearrangement uses TRBV5-1 and TRBJ2-5, with D perhaps TRBD2 (6 bases). Trimming took off 2 bases at V and 5 bases at J, with 16 bases between the two ends. The germline V gene has CDR1 SGHRS and CDR2 YFSETQ. The CDR3 sequence is 15 residues long.

This rearrangement joins TRBV6-5 to TRBJ2-5, with no clear D. CDR3 length: 14 amino acids. The V end lost 5 bases, the J end lost 5 bases, and 15 bases lay between the germline ends. From germline, CDR1 is MNHEY and CDR2 SVGAGI. Here the CDR3 reads CASSPGGPTETQYF. The CDR3 DNA reads TGTGCCAGCAGTCCCGGCGGCCCCACGGAGACCCAGTACTTC.

The chain carries TRBV6-5 and TRBJ1-1; no clear D gene. Germline values: CDR1 MNHEY, CDR2 SVGAGI. This CDR3 contains 14 residues. Trimming took 0 bases from V and 5 from J, leaving 10 bases between them. The DNA for the CDR3 is TGTGCCAGCAGTTACTCGAGAGGGAGAACTGAAGCTTTCTTT. Translated: CASSYSRGRTEAFF.

This chain connects TRBV28 to TRBJ1-2, with 7 nucleotides matching TRBD1. V was pared by 5 bases and J by 4 bases, with 7 bases of the junction left unmatched. The CDR3 totals 14 residues. Germline loops: CDR1 MDHEN, CDR2 SYDVKM. CDR3 coding DNA: TGTGCCAGCAGTCTTCCCGGGACAGCCTATGGCTACACCTTC. It yields the protein CASSLPGTAYGYTF.

This chain connects TRBV10-2 to TRBJ2-1; 9 bases fit TRBD1. The CDR3 runs to 15 residues. The trim removed 6 bases at V and 8 bases at J, leaving 11 bases unmatched. Germline V CDR1 and CDR2: WSHSY, SAAADI. The CDR3 is CASRLGQGGIDEQFF. CDR3 nucleotide sequence: TGCGCCAGCAGGCTGGGACAGGGAGGGATTGATGAGCAGTTCTTC.

V is TRBV13 and J is TRBJ1-4; TRBD1 aligns across 7 bases. J was trimmed by 8 bases and V by 5 bases; bases with no gene match: 5. Germline CDR1 and CDR2: PRHDT and FYEKMQ (reference sequence). The CDR3 is 13 residues long. The CDR3 DNA follows: TGTGCCAGCAGCAAAGGGACAGCGGAAAAACTGTTTTTT. As protein: CASSKGTAEKLFF. The full variable domain, its missing parts supplied by reference TRBV13 and TRBJ1-4, is AAGVIQSPRHLIKEKRETATLKCYPIPRHDTVYWYQQGPGQDPQFLISFYEKMQSDKGSIPDRFSAQQFSDYHSELNMSSLELGDSALYFCASSKGTAEKLFFGSGTQLSVL.

The chain recombines TRBV29-1 with TRBJ1-1; a possible D gene is TRBD1 (5 bases). The germline gives CDR1 SQVTM, CDR2 ANQGSEA. Trimming removed 1 base from V and 1 base from J, with 16 bases in between. The CDR3 totals 16 residues. As DNA, the CDR3 is TGCAGCGTTGAAGGCGGGGGGTCAAGGGGGAACACTGAAGCTTTCTTT. It encodes CSVEGGGSRGNTEAFF.

The chain carries TRBV5-1 and TRBJ1-3, with D possibly TRBD1 on 6 matching bases. Per germline, CDR1 SGHRS and CDR2 YFSETQ. V was shortened by 3 bases and J by 4 bases, with 14 bases between the two germline ends. The CDR3 covers 15 residues. The CDR3 sequence is CASSSSRGAGNTIYF. CDR3 coding DNA: TGCGCCAGCAGCTCTTCCCGGGGGGCCGGAAACACCATATATTTT. Full variable domain (missing parts from reference TRBV5-1 and TRBJ1-3): KAGVTQTPRYLIKTRGQQVTLSCSPISGHRSVSWYQQTPGQGLQFLFEYFSETQRNKGNFPGRFSGRQFSNSRSEMNVSTLELGDSALYLCASSSSRGAGNTIYFGEGSWLTVV.

J is TRBJ2-7 and V is TRBV2; D uncertain. The CDR3 consists of 14 residues. CDR1 SNHLY and CDR2 FYNNEI come from the germline V gene. The germline V and J ends were trimmed by 5 bases and 7 bases, with 18 bases remaining between them. CDR3 loop: CASSRKGAVGEQYF. CDR3 coding DNA: TGTGCCAGCAGTAGGAAGGGCGCCGTTGGAGAGCAGTACTTC.

This chain connects TRBV7-2 to TRBJ1-5; D gene unclear. Trimming left V 2 bases short and J 1 base short, with 3 bases between. The CDR3 totals 13 residues. Looked up from germline, CDR1 is SGHTA and CDR2 is FQGNSA. This CDR3 reads CASSLRSNQPQHF. In DNA form, the CDR3 reads TGTGCCAGCAGCTTAAGGAGCAATCAGCCCCAGCATTTT.

V and J are TRBV6-2 or TRBV6-3 and TRBJ1-2; no clear D gene. The CDR3 totals 14 residues. CDR1 and CDR2 (germline): MNHEY, SVGEGT. Trimming took 2 bases from V and 8 from J, leaving 15 bases between them. In DNA, the CDR3 is TGTGCCAGCAGTTACGCAGGAGGAGGTGGAGGCTACACCTTC. It yields the protein CASSYAGGGGGYTF.

This chain joins TRBV28 and TRBJ2-4; TRBD1 aligns across 7 bases. From germline, CDR1 is MDHEN and CDR2 SYDVKM. The CDR3 covers 14 residues. With V trimmed by 4 bases and J by 7 bases, 7 bases remained unmatched. This CDR3 reads CASSSWGRGNIQYF. Here the CDR3 DNA reads TGTGCCAGCAGTTCCTGGGGCAGGGGGAACATTCAGTACTTC.

The V and J genes are TRBV7-2 and TRBJ2-1, with D possibly matching TRBD2 (7 bases). Germline loops: CDR1 SGHTA, CDR2 FQGNSA. V gave up 4 bases and J gave up 9 bases, with 19 bases separating them. The CDR3 contains 15 residues. The CDR3 here is CASSSRGGGLGEQFF. In DNA, the CDR3 is TGTGCCAGCAGCTCACGTGGGGGGGGCTTGGGTGAGCAGTTCTTC. Full variable domain (rest looked up from reference TRBV7-2 and TRBJ2-1): GAGVSQSPSNKVTEKGKDVELRCDPISGHTALYWYRQSLGQGLEFLIYFQGNSAPDKSGLPSDRFSAERTGGSVSTLTIQRTQQEDSAVYLCASSSRGGGLGEQFFGPGTRLTVL.

The chain employs TRBV20-1 and TRBJ1-1, with a weak D call TRBD1 (5 bases). Germline CDR1 is DFQATT and CDR2 is SNEGSKA (reference sequence). The CDR3 runs to 14 residues. V was clipped by 3 bases and J by 1 base, with 12 bases between them. The CDR3 reads CSASDRRGNTEAFF. In nucleotides, the CDR3 is TGCAGTGCTAGTGATCGGAGGGGGAACACTGAAGCTTTCTTT.